A single sample is the source of the 28 T cell receptor beta chains below, sequenced in a study of early T cells in non-severe SARS-CoV-2 infection (dated by TCRdb to the early 2020s). Libraries were prepared through 5' RACE. The run used a NextSeq 500. TCRdb cleaned the public reads at Q25 with fastp, built clones with MiXCR and kept in-frame beta chains. Under each unique CDR3 protein, matching rows form one entry showing the most common genes and DNA. Across this sample there are some 30,000 distinct CDR3 sequences, with 3.5% to 5% seen only once. Jointly, the top ten make up 5.5% to 6% of the sample. The sequencing input was whole blood. The receptor source for this set is an adult who was a healthcare worker with PCR-confirmed SARS-CoV-2 infection or an uninfected control (not recorded which).

This clonotype came up a few times. This CDR3 reads CASSLREADTQYF. The CDR3 bases are TGTGCCAGCAGCTTAAGGGAGGCAGATACGCAGTATTTT. V is TRBV7-2 and J is TRBJ2-3; TRBD2 is a possible D gene (6 bases). V gave up 2 bases and J gave up 4 bases, with 7 bases separating them. The CDR3 has 13 residues. The germline V gene has CDR1 SGHTA and CDR2 FQGNSA.

The sample holds many counts of this clonotype. This rearrangement joins TRBV5-1 to TRBJ2-3; 11 bases fit TRBD2. Germline lookup yields CDR1 SGHRS and CDR2 YFSETQ. The V and J ends lost 6 bases and 0 bases, in that order; junction bases with no gene match: 6. CDR3 length equals 16 residues. In DNA form, the CDR3 reads TGCGCCAGCAAACTAGCGGGAGACCTAAGCACAGATACGCAGTATTTT. As protein: CASKLAGDLSTDTQYF.

This clonotype occurred many times. The chain employs TRBV5-1 and TRBJ2-5; D is possibly TRBD2 (6 bases). Trimming took off 4 bases at V and 5 bases at J, with 15 bases between the two ends. Germline V lookup: CDR1 SGHRS, CDR2 YFSETQ. The CDR3 consists of 14 residues. The CDR3 nucleotides are TGCGCCAGCAGCCTCACCCCGGGACTCGAGACCCAGTACTTC. Translation gives CASSLTPGLETQYF.

This clonotype was counted a few times. The V gene is TRBV7-2, the J gene TRBJ2-1; TRBD2 matches at 8 bases. CDR1 and CDR2 (germline): SGHTA, FQGNSA. After removal of 2 bases from V and 2 bases from J, the junction contained 2 bases not matched to a gene. The CDR3 extends over 15 amino acids. The CDR3 DNA is TGTGCCAGCAGCTTAAGGCGGGGGGCCTACAATGAGCAGTTCTTC. Translating it yields CASSLRRGAYNEQFF. The full variable domain, with the rest looked up from reference TRBV7-2 and TRBJ2-1, is GAGVSQSPSNKVTEKGKDVELRCDPISGHTALYWYRQSLGQGLEFLIYFQGNSAPDKSGLPSDRFSAERTGGSVSTLTIQRTQQEDSAVYLCASSLRRGAYNEQFFGPGTRLTVL.

This clonotype has at least ten counts. The rearrangement links TRBV29-1 to TRBJ2-7, with no clear D. Germline V lookup: CDR1 SQVTM, CDR2 ANQGSEA. Trimming removed 0 bases from V and 4 bases from J, with 4 bases in between. This CDR3 has 11 amino acids. The CDR3 nucleotides read TGCAGCGTTGAAGATCCTTACGAGCAGTACTTC. It translates to CSVEDPYEQYF.

The chain uses TRBV7-3 and TRBJ2-3; D might be TRBD1 or TRBD2, each matching 5 bases. The germline V gene encodes CDR1 SGHTA and CDR2 FQGTGA. The germline V and J ends were trimmed by 5 bases and 5 bases, with 20 bases remaining between them. The CDR3 is made up of 16 amino acids. The DNA of the CDR3 is TGTGCCAGCAGCCCCGAAGTGAGGGGCGGTGGAGATACGCAGTATTTT. It yields the protein CASSPEVRGGGDTQYF. Using reference TRBV7-3 and TRBJ2-3 for the parts outside the CDR3, the full variable domain is GAGVSQTPSNKVTEKGKYVELRCDPISGHTALYWYRQSLGQGPEFLIYFQGTGAADDSGLPNDRFFAVRPEGSVSTLKIQRTERGDSAVYLCASSPEVRGGGDTQYFGPGTRLTVL.

This clonotype has ten or more counts. V and J are TRBV7-2 and TRBJ2-5; D is unclear. The length of the CDR3 is 12 residues. Germline V gene data show CDR1 as SGHTA and CDR2 as FQGNSA. Trimming took 3 bases from V and 4 from J, leaving 6 bases between them. CDR3 nucleotide sequence: TGTGCCAGCAGCTTGCAAAGAGAGACCCAGTACTTC. It specifies CASSLQRETQYF.

This clonotype was seen at least ten times. This sequence joins TRBV13 and TRBJ2-7; D is tentatively TRBD1 or TRBD2 (5 bases each). Germline CDR1 reads PRHDT; CDR2 reads FYEKMQ (reference sequence). The V gene lost 3 bases and the J gene lost 2 bases, with 14 bases spanning the gap. This CDR3 region has 15 residues. CDR3 in amino acids: CASSFDPGTPYEQYF. The CDR3 region has the DNA TGTGCCAGCAGCTTCGATCCCGGGACGCCCTACGAGCAGTACTTC.

Many counts were recorded for this clonotype. This chain uses TRBV20-1 with TRBJ2-1; TRBD2 matches at 7 bases. The CDR3 has 16 residues. The junction had 12 bases not matched to a gene; V was cut back by 0 bases and J by 7 bases. The germline V gene encodes CDR1 DFQATT and CDR2 SNEGSKA (reference sequence). Here the CDR3 DNA reads TGCAGTGCTAGAGATTACCTTGCGGGAGCCGGGAATGAGCAGTTCTTC. Protein product: CSARDYLAGAGNEQFF.

This clonotype has ten or more counts. The CDR3, as DNA: TGCGCCAGCAGGGGAACTGGGGCCAACGTCCTGACTTTC. Translating it yields CASRGTGANVLTF. The chain joins TRBV5-1 to TRBJ2-6, with no clear D. Germline V CDR1 and CDR2: SGHRS, YFSETQ. Trimming took 5 bases from V and 2 from J, leaving 5 bases between them. CDR3 size: 13 residues. The whole variable domain, remainder taken from reference TRBV5-1 and TRBJ2-6, is KAGVTQTPRYLIKTRGQQVTLSCSPISGHRSVSWYQQTPGQGLQFLFEYFSETQRNKGNFPGRFSGRQFSNSRSEMNVSTLELGDSALYLCASRGTGANVLTFGAGSRLTVL.

This chain connects TRBV2 to TRBJ2-5, with TRBD1 identical over 8 bases. J lost 5 bases, V lost 5 bases, and 7 bases had no gene match. From germline, CDR1 is SNHLY and CDR2 FYNNEI. The CDR3 consists of 14 residues. CDR3 loop: CASSPRQGWETQYF. The CDR3 nucleotides are TGTGCCAGCAGTCCCCGACAGGGGTGGGAGACCCAGTACTTC.

This clonotype was picked up a small number of times. The chain employs TRBV15 and TRBJ2-5; no firm D call. Germline CDR1 and CDR2: LNHNV and YYDKDF (reference sequence). CDR3 length: 14 residues. Trimming stripped 1 base from V and 3 bases from J, with 9 bases between. The CDR3 is CATSRVQQKETQYF. Here the CDR3 DNA reads TGTGCCACCAGCAGAGTTCAACAGAAAGAGACCCAGTACTTC.

This clonotype was observed many times. The rearrangement joins TRBV19 to TRBJ1-5, with D perhaps TRBD1 (5 bases). The CDR3 contains 18 residues. V dropped 2 bases and J dropped 0 bases, with 17 bases sitting between them. CDR1 is LNHDA and CDR2 is SQIVND in the germline V gene (reference sequence). The CDR3 DNA reads as TGTGCCAGTAGTATATGGCAGGGAGATGGATATAGCAATCAGCCCCAGCATTTT. This encodes CASSIWQGDGYSNQPQHF.

This clonotype was picked up a small number of times. This sequence joins TRBV5-4 and TRBJ2-2; 13 bases match TRBD2. This CDR3 contains 16 residues. Looked up from germline, CDR1 is SGHNT and CDR2 is YYREEE (reference sequence). The ends lost 4 bases at V and 3 bases at J; junction bases unmatched: 3. In nucleotides, the CDR3 is TGTGCCAGCAGCCGAGGACTAGCGGGGGACACCGGGGAGCTGTTTTTT. Translated, it gives CASSRGLAGDTGELFF.

This clonotype occurred many times. The CDR3 bases are TGTGCCAGCAGTGCCACCTCGGTAGTAGGGGGCGATACGCAGTATTTT. Protein sequence: CASSATSVVGGDTQYF. The V gene is TRBV6-4, the J gene TRBJ2-3; 7 nucleotides line up with TRBD1. The CDR3 spans 16 residues. The junction had 13 bases not matched to a gene; V was cut back by 4 bases and J by 6 bases. Germline V gene sequence: CDR1 MRHNA, CDR2 SNTAGT.

There are many counts of this clonotype. The CDR3 nucleotides read TGTGCCAGCGGCCCGACAGGGGTAGGGTACTACGAGCAGTACTTC. Translated: CASGPTGVGYYEQYF. The chain joins TRBV7-2 to TRBJ2-7, with 8 bases that match TRBD1. CDR3 size: 15 residues. The germline V gene encodes CDR1 SGHTA and CDR2 FQGNSA. J gave up 3 bases and V 8 bases, and 12 bases lay outside the gene matches. Full variable domain (missing parts from reference TRBV7-2 and TRBJ2-7): GAGVSQSPSNKVTEKGKDVELRCDPISGHTALYWYRQSLGQGLEFLIYFQGNSAPDKSGLPSDRFSAERTGGSVSTLTIQRTQQEDSAVYLCASGPTGVGYYEQYFGPGTRLTVT.

This clonotype has at least ten counts. This rearrangement joins TRBV9 to TRBJ2-1; TRBD2 is a possible D gene (5 bases). Germline V CDR1 and CDR2: SGDLS, YYNGEE. The CDR3 is 15 residues long. V dropped 0 bases and J dropped 12 bases, with 19 bases sitting between them. CDR3 amino acids: CASSVDPQTEGTQFF. The CDR3 nucleotides are TGTGCCAGCAGCGTAGACCCTCAGACTGAGGGAACGCAGTTCTTC.

This clonotype has at least ten counts. The chain is built from TRBV7-8 and TRBJ2-1, with TRBD2 matching over 8 bases. Germline CDR1 reads SGHVS; CDR2 reads FQNEAQ. V gave up 5 bases and J gave up 3 bases; unmatched junction bases: 9. The CDR3 totals 16 residues. Here the CDR3 reads CASSPLQRESYNEQFF. Written as DNA, the CDR3 is TGTGCCAGCAGCCCGCTTCAGCGGGAGAGCTACAATGAGCAGTTCTTC. The full variable domain, completed using reference TRBV7-8 and TRBJ2-1, is GAGVSQSPRYKVAKRGQDVALRCDPISGHVSLFWYQQALGQGPEFLTYFQNEAQLDKSGLPSDRFFAERPEGSVSTLKIQRTQQEDSAVYLCASSPLQRESYNEQFFGPGTRLTVL.

This clonotype came up many times. This chain uses TRBV18 with TRBJ2-3; maybe TRBD1 (6 bases). CDR1 KGHSH and CDR2 LQKENI come from the germline V gene. The CDR3 totals 14 residues. The ends were cut back, 4 bases at V and 3 bases at J, with 11 bases in the middle. The CDR3 protein is CASSQSQGTDTQYF. The DNA of the CDR3 is TGTGCCAGCTCACAGTCCCAGGGGACAGATACGCAGTATTTT.

In its sample, this clonotype was seen many times. This chain connects TRBV11-2 to TRBJ2-7; D possibly corresponds to TRBD2 (7 bases). Germline lookup yields CDR1 SGHAT and CDR2 FQNNGV. This CDR3 is built from 15 residues. V gave up 7 bases and J gave up 3 bases, with 19 bases separating them. The chain's CDR3 is CASIFEGGADYEQYF. In DNA, the CDR3 is TGTGCCAGCATCTTTGAGGGGGGGGCAGACTACGAGCAGTACTTC.

This clonotype was seen ten or more times. The CDR3, as DNA: TGTGCCAGCAGTTTAGGGTTGGACGGAAACACCATATATTTT. It encodes CASSLGLDGNTIYF. The V gene is TRBV28, the J gene TRBJ1-3; D gene unclear. CDR1 and CDR2 (germline): MDHEN, SYDVKM. This CDR3 has 14 amino acids. Between the trimmed V and J ends, which lost 2 bases and 4 bases, there was a span of 9 bases.

This clonotype was picked up many times. The J gene is TRBJ2-3, the V gene TRBV25-1, with unresolved D. Germline assignment: CDR1 MGHDK and CDR2 SYGVNS. The germline V and J ends were trimmed by 2 bases and 3 bases, with 12 bases remaining between them. This CDR3 is 15 amino acids long. This CDR3 is CASSERDTTTDTQYF. The DNA for the CDR3 is TGTGCCAGCAGTGAAAGGGATACAACAACAGATACGCAGTATTTT. Combining the CDR3 with reference TRBV25-1 and TRBJ2-3 gives the whole variable domain EADIYQTPRYLVIGTGKKITLECSQTMGHDKMYWYQQDPGMELHLIHYSYGVNSTEKGDLSSESTVSRIRTEHFPLTLESARPSHTSQYLCASSERDTTTDTQYFGPGTRLTVL.

The gene calls are TRBV3-1 and TRBJ2-1; 7 bases align to TRBD1. This CDR3 comprises 15 residues. CDR1 and CDR2 (germline): LGHDT, YNNKEL (reference sequence). V lost 3 bases to trimming and J lost 6 bases; unmatched junction nucleotides: 8. The DNA of the CDR3 is TGTGCCAGCAGCCAGACCGGGACAGCTACCAATGAGCAGTTCTTC. This gives the protein CASSQTGTATNEQFF.

This clonotype was detected ten times or more. The chain employs TRBV5-5 and TRBJ2-7; D might be TRBD1 or TRBD2, each matching 5 bases. There are 16 residues in the CDR3. Germline V gene sequence: CDR1 SGHKS, CDR2 YYEKEE (reference sequence). V shed 0 bases and J shed 0 bases, with 13 bases lying between them. CDR3 coding DNA: TGTGCCAGCAGCTTGGGCCCGGGGCCCCGCTCCTACGAGCAGTACTTC. Translating gives CASSLGPGPRSYEQYF.

This clonotype was counted at least ten times. The chain has TRBV4-1 and TRBJ1-1; tentative D call: TRBD1 (5 bases). The germline CDR1 and CDR2 sequences are MGHRA and YSYEKL. This CDR3 is built from 17 residues. Between the trimmed V and J ends, which lost 0 bases and 7 bases, there was a span of 21 bases. The CDR3 coding sequence is TGCGCCAGCAGCCAAGACCCCCCTGGGGGGGTAAAGGATGAAGCTTTCTTT. Protein: CASSQDPPGGVKDEAFF.

The table lists this clonotype with many counts. The rearrangement uses TRBV20-1 and TRBJ2-3, with D possibly TRBD2 on 5 matching bases. The germline CDR1 and CDR2 sequences are DFQATT and SNEGSKA (reference sequence). Trimming cost V 2 bases and J 7 bases, with 10 bases left between them. The CDR3 spans 12 residues. This CDR3 is CSARPHGNTQYF. Here the CDR3 DNA reads TGCAGTGCTAGACCCCACGGGAATACGCAGTATTTT.

In this sample, this clonotype turned up many times. The rearrangement links TRBV15 to TRBJ1-4; D is unresolved. The CDR3 has 11 residues. The germline CDR1 and CDR2 sequences are LNHNV and YYDKDF (reference sequence). V was clipped by 0 bases and J by 7 bases, with 0 bases between them. Here the CDR3 reads CATSRDEKLFF. CDR3 DNA: TGTGCCACCAGCAGAGATGAAAAACTGTTTTTT.

This clonotype was seen a few times. The CDR3 reads CASSAGGETQYF. CDR3 DNA: TGCGCCAGCAGTGCAGGGGGAGAGACCCAGTACTTC. The rearrangement uses TRBV10-2 and TRBJ2-5; 7 nucleotides agree with TRBD1. From germline, CDR1 is WSHSY and CDR2 SAAADI. Germline trimming cut 4 bases from V and 4 bases from J; bases unmatched to any gene: 0. This CDR3 has 12 amino acids.